This T cell receptor beta chain stems from a study of blood T cell repertoires in COVID-19. TCRdb keeps only in-frame clones here, not all; method: immunoSEQ multiplex PCR. The data show fewer than 150,000 clones, 84% seen once. Sequencing was performed on peripheral blood. The receptor comes from a woman between 25 and 40 years old who had recovered from COVID-19.

The CDR3 protein is CASSGDTGNSPLHF. CDR3 DNA sequence: TGTGCCAGCAGTGGGGACACTGGAAATTCACCCCTCCACTTT. J is TRBJ1-6 and V is TRBV25-1, with a weak D call TRBD1 (6 bases). CDR1 is MGHDK and CDR2 is SYGVNS in the germline V gene. V was trimmed by 4 bases and J by 7 bases, leaving 11 bases between them. The CDR3 is 14 residues long.